Following are 30 T cell receptor beta chains from one sample sequenced in a study of T cells in Graves' hyperthyroidism and ophthalmopathy. What was amplified from RNA transcripts were TCR beta CDR3 regions. In the first-round RT-PCR of the TCR CDR3, the HTBI primer set was used. MiXCR was run by TCRdb on the multiplex PCR reads, yielding one entry per CDR3 protein. The sample lists about 640,000 distinct CDR3 sequences, around 13% occurring once. The specimen was blood. The receptors were gathered from a woman aged 45-60 years with Graves' ophthalmopathy.

In regard to this clonotype: Being one base from a much bigger clone, this may be a read error. The rearrangement joins TRBV7-2 to TRBJ2-1; D is ambiguous. The CDR3 totals 13 residues. V was pared by 2 bases and J by 9 bases, with 11 bases between. The germline V gene has CDR1 SGHTA and CDR2 FQGNSA. The CDR3 sequence: CASSLSRVSEQFF. CDR3 DNA: TGTGCCAGCAGCTTAAGTCGGGTTAGTGAGCAGTTCTTC.

Many counts were recorded for this clonotype. The chain couples TRBV11-2 to TRBJ2-3, with TRBD2 identical over 14 bases. Germline assignment: CDR1 SGHAT and CDR2 FQNNGV. This CDR3 comprises 18 residues. V was clipped by 1 base and J by 3 bases; unmatched bases: 6. As DNA, the CDR3 is TGTGCCAGCAGCTTAGTAGGACTAGCGGGAGGTTTGACAGATACGCAGTATTTT. Amino acid sequence: CASSLVGLAGGLTDTQYF.

The table lists this clonotype with many counts. The chain employs TRBV6-1 and TRBJ2-7, with a weak D call TRBD2 (5 bases). V shed 4 bases and J shed 1 base, with 14 bases lying between them. Germline CDR1 and CDR2: MNHNS and SASEGT. There are 15 residues in the CDR3. The CDR3: CASSVTASGSYEQYF. The DNA of the CDR3 is TGTGCCAGCAGTGTGACGGCCTCGGGGTCCTACGAGCAGTACTTC.

CDR3 protein: CASSGDRNTIYF. The CDR3 coding sequence is TGTGCCAGCAGTGGGGATCGAAACACCATATATTTT. J is TRBJ1-3 and V is TRBV25-1; D not resolved. Germline-derived CDR1 and CDR2 are MGHDK and SYGVNS. This CDR3 is built from 12 residues. V gave up 4 bases and J gave up 5 bases, with 6 bases separating them. Full variable domain (outside the CDR3, taken from reference TRBV25-1 and TRBJ1-3): EADIYQTPRYLVIGTGKKITLECSQTMGHDKMYWYQQDPGMELHLIHYSYGVNSTEKGDLSSESTVSRIRTEHFPLTLESARPSHTSQYLCASSGDRNTIYFGEGSWLTVV.

This clonotype showed up many times. The V and J genes are TRBV7-8 and TRBJ2-1, with 14 bases matching TRBD2. Trimming removed 7 bases from V and 7 bases from J; junction bases left unmatched: 12. This CDR3 comprises 17 residues. The germline V gene encodes CDR1 SGHVS and CDR2 FQNEAQ. In nucleotides, the CDR3 is TGTGCCAGCATCACGGCAGGGGGACTAGCGGGAGCTAATGAGCAGTTCTTC. Translation: CASITAGGLAGANEQFF.

This clonotype was found many times. The chain is built from TRBV28 and TRBJ2-3; TRBD2 is a possible D gene (6 bases). V was trimmed by 3 bases and J by 2 bases, leaving 15 bases between them. The CDR3 covers 16 residues. The germline CDR1 and CDR2 sequences are MDHEN and SYDVKM. CDR3 nucleotide sequence: TGTGCCAGCAGTTTGCCCTCAGCGGGTCCCACAGATACGCAGTATTTT. Translating gives CASSLPSAGPTDTQYF.

The V call is TRBV3-1, the J call TRBJ2-2, with 8 bases matching TRBD1. The CDR3 length is 19 residues. Germline loops: CDR1 LGHDT, CDR2 YNNKEL (reference sequence). J was trimmed by 7 bases and V by 4 bases; bases with no gene match: 20. As DNA, the CDR3 is TGTGCCAGCAGCCCGGGCTTATCAGGTGGACAGGGAAAAATCGGGGAGCTGTTTTTT. Translated, it gives CASSPGLSGGQGKIGELFF.

This clonotype was recorded many times. This chain connects TRBV20-1 to TRBJ2-7; D is perhaps TRBD1 or TRBD2 (5 bases each). The CDR3 is 17 amino acids. The germline V and J ends were trimmed by 0 bases and 8 bases, with 26 bases remaining between them. Looked up from germline, CDR1 is DFQATT and CDR2 is SNEGSKA (reference sequence). CDR3 sequence: CSARDNFRQGVRDKQYF. For the CDR3, the DNA is TGCAGTGCTAGAGATAATTTTCGGCAGGGAGTTCGAGACAAGCAGTACTTC.

The chain uses TRBV7-3 and TRBJ2-5; D unclear. The CDR3 is made up of 12 amino acids. Trimming stripped 2 bases from V and 9 bases from J, with 10 bases between. Germline assignment: CDR1 SGHTA and CDR2 FQGTGA. The DNA for the CDR3 is TGTGCCAGCAGCTTAGCGTCGACTCCCCAGTACTTC. This sequence encodes CASSLASTPQYF. Full variable domain (missing parts from reference TRBV7-3 and TRBJ2-5): GAGVSQTPSNKVTEKGKYVELRCDPISGHTALYWYRQSLGQGPEFLIYFQGTGAADDSGLPNDRFFAVRPEGSVSTLKIQRTERGDSAVYLCASSLASTPQYFGPGTRLLVL.

On this clonotype: A much larger clone differs from this one at a single base, so this may be a read error. The chain combines TRBV11-3 with TRBJ2-1; 7 bases are shared with TRBD1. The junction had 9 bases not matched to a gene; V was cut back by 7 bases and J by 0 bases. The germline V gene has CDR1 SGHNT and CDR2 YENEEA. This CDR3 comprises 16 residues. The CDR3 sequence is CASNIRGTDSYNEQFF. CDR3 nucleotides: TGTGCCAGCAACATAAGAGGGACAGACTCCTACAATGAGCAGTTCTTC.

This clonotype was found many times. The chain is built from TRBV28 and TRBJ1-1, with TRBD1 matching 7 bases. Looked up from germline, CDR1 is MDHEN and CDR2 is SYDVKM. V shed 6 bases and J 0 bases; nucleotides not matched to a gene: 4. The CDR3 has 14 residues. CDR3 coding DNA: TGTGCCAGCAGCACAGGGGCCATGAACACTGAAGCTTTCTTT. It is translated as CASSTGAMNTEAFF.

This clonotype has ten or more counts. The chain uses TRBV13 and TRBJ1-1; tentative D call: TRBD1 (6 bases). This CDR3 has 15 amino acids. In germline, CDR1 is PRHDT, CDR2 FYEKMQ (reference sequence). V was shortened by 5 bases and J by 1 base, with 14 bases between the two germline ends. CDR3 loop: CASSPTGTKNTEAFF. DNA for the CDR3: TGTGCCAGCAGCCCGACCGGGACAAAGAACACTGAAGCTTTCTTT.

This clonotype was seen at least ten times. The chain uses TRBV27 and TRBJ1-2; TRBD1 aligns across 7 bases. Trimming cost V 4 bases and J 5 bases; bases outside gene matches: 7. Germline CDR1 reads MNHEY; CDR2 reads SMNVEV (reference sequence). The CDR3 sequence is 14 residues long. The CDR3 reads CASSSAGTVYGYTF. In nucleotides, the CDR3 is TGTGCCAGCAGTTCCGCCGGGACAGTATATGGCTACACCTTC.

The V call is TRBV27, the J call TRBJ2-7; D unclear. Trimming took 8 bases from V and 2 from J, leaving 16 bases between them. The CDR3 has 14 amino acids. Germline CDR1 is MNHEY and CDR2 is SMNVEV (reference sequence). In DNA form, the CDR3 reads TGTGCCAGCTCCTTCGGGCTACCCCCCTACGAGCAGTACTTC. This translates into CASSFGLPPYEQYF.

V is TRBV10-2 and J is TRBJ1-5; 10 nucleotides match TRBD1. With V trimmed by 6 bases and J by 0 bases, 8 bases remained unmatched. This CDR3 has 17 residues. CDR1 WSHSY and CDR2 SAAADI come from the germline V gene. CDR3 amino acids: CASRKGQGIYSNQPQHF. The CDR3 nucleotides read TGCGCCAGCAGGAAGGGACAGGGGATATATAGCAATCAGCCCCAGCATTTT.

This clonotype was recorded many times. The chain has TRBV6-2 or TRBV6-3 and TRBJ2-7, with a possible D match to TRBD1 (6 bases). From germline, CDR1 is MNHEY and CDR2 SVGEGT. This CDR3 has 16 amino acids. The V end lost 2 bases, the J end lost 3 bases, and 17 bases lay between the germline ends. The CDR3 sequence is CASSYGRRDTRYEQYF. The CDR3, as DNA: TGTGCCAGCAGTTACGGGAGAAGGGACACCCGCTACGAGCAGTACTTC.

The chain links TRBV4-3 to TRBJ2-2, with D possibly being TRBD2 (6 bases). V gave up 2 bases and J gave up 2 bases, with 12 bases separating them. The CDR3 consists of 16 residues. Germline-derived CDR1 and CDR2 are LGHNA and YSLEER. Here the CDR3 reads CASSQTGGANTGELFF. CDR3 DNA sequence: TGCGCCAGCAGCCAAACCGGGGGAGCAAACACCGGGGAGCTGTTTTTT.

This clonotype showed up just once. The chain couples TRBV30 to TRBJ2-7; no firm D call. From germline, CDR1 is GTSNPN and CDR2 SVGIG (reference sequence). The CDR3 extends over 13 amino acids. With 3 bases removed from V and 5 bases from J, the gap between germline ends came to 14 bases. The CDR3 DNA reads as TGTGCCTGGAGCGCTGGGTCGCACCACGAGCAGTACTTC. As protein: CAWSAGSHHEQYF. The full variable domain, with the rest looked up from reference TRBV30 and TRBJ2-7, is SQTIHQWPATLVQPVGSPLSLECTVEGTSNPNLYWYRQAAGRGLQLLFYSVGIGQISSEVPQNLSASRPQDRQFILSSKKLLLSDSGFYLCAWSAGSHHEQYFGPGTRLTVT.

This clonotype was recorded a few times. The gene calls are TRBV7-2 and TRBJ2-1; D is uncertain. Trimming took off 1 base at V and 4 bases at J, with 11 bases between the two ends. The CDR3 runs 15 residues. Germline lookup yields CDR1 SGHTA and CDR2 FQGNSA. The CDR3 DNA reads TGTGCCAGCAGCTTAGTCTCGATGAGTTACAATGAGCAGTTCTTC. This gives the protein CASSLVSMSYNEQFF.

In this sample, this clonotype turned up many times. The J gene is TRBJ1-1, the V gene TRBV6-5; D is possibly TRBD1 (5 bases). The ends were cut back, 0 bases at V and 1 base at J, with 21 bases in the middle. The CDR3 consists of 19 residues. Germline assignment: CDR1 MNHEY and CDR2 SVGAGI. The CDR3 loop is CASSYSVFAGARRNTEAFF. CDR3 nucleotide sequence: TGTGCCAGCAGTTACTCGGTTTTTGCTGGGGCGCGCAGGAACACTGAAGCTTTCTTT.

This clonotype was recorded at least ten times. This rearrangement joins TRBV12-3 or TRBV12-4 to TRBJ1-5; 7 positions match TRBD1. With 6 bases clipped from V and 5 bases from J, the junction kept 10 bases outside the gene matches. This CDR3 has 15 residues. The CDR3 bases are TGTGCCAGCAGGCAGACAGGGAAAGGGCATCAGCCCCAGCATTTT. It specifies CASRQTGKGHQPQHF.

This clonotype has at least ten counts. The chain has TRBV18 and TRBJ2-1; 12 nucleotides align to TRBD2. Germline V gene lookup returns CDR1 KGHSH and CDR2 LQKENI. CDR3 length: 18 amino acids. V shed 3 bases, J shed 0 bases, and the junction held 6 bases outside the gene matches. The CDR3 nucleotides read TGTGCCAGCTCACCGGGACTAGCGGGTGTTAGCTCCTACAATGAGCAGTTCTTC. Protein sequence: CASSPGLAGVSSYNEQFF.

The chain recombines TRBV18 with TRBJ2-1, with 7 bases fitting TRBD1. Unmatched junction bases numbered 10, after V lost 2 bases and J lost 3 bases. The CDR3 covers 17 residues. Looked up from germline, CDR1 is KGHSH and CDR2 is LQKENI. The CDR3 is CASSPNIPAGGYNEQFF. In DNA, the CDR3 is TGTGCCAGCTCACCAAATATCCCGGCAGGGGGCTACAATGAGCAGTTCTTC.

This clonotype was observed a handful of times. The gene calls are TRBV20-1 and TRBJ1-6; D call uncertain. CDR1 DFQATT and CDR2 SNEGSKA come from the germline V gene (reference sequence). CDR3 size: 15 residues. Deletions cut 2 bases from V and 5 bases from J, with 13 bases between. CDR3 bases: TGCAGTGCTAGACCTTTAAATCTAGATAATTCACCCCTCCACTTT. Its protein is CSARPLNLDNSPLHF.

This clonotype was seen ten or more times. The chain recombines TRBV6-6 with TRBJ2-7, with no clear D. Germline CDR1 and CDR2: MNHNY and SVGAGI (reference sequence). Trimming removed 0 bases from V and 3 bases from J, with 9 bases in between. The CDR3 runs 14 residues. CDR3 sequence reads: CASSYSDIGYEQYF. The CDR3 region has the DNA TGTGCCAGCAGTTACTCTGACATCGGCTACGAGCAGTACTTC.

This clonotype was found many times. The gene calls are TRBV20-1 and TRBJ2-3, with TRBD2 matching 7 bases. This CDR3 has 15 residues. Trimming cost V 1 base and J 1 base; bases outside gene matches: 5. CDR1 DFQATT and CDR2 SNEGSKA come from the germline V gene (reference sequence). CDR3 in amino acids: CSARGPGLRTDTQYF. CDR3 DNA sequence: TGCAGTGCTAGAGGGCCGGGACTACGCACAGATACGCAGTATTTT.

This clonotype came up many times. The rearrangement uses TRBV18 and TRBJ1-5; D call uncertain. The CDR3 spans 15 residues. CDR1 and CDR2 (germline): KGHSH, LQKENI. V was clipped by 3 bases and J by 0 bases, with 9 bases between them. CDR3 sequence (DNA): TGTGCCAGCTCACCGCAACTAGATAGCAATCAGCCCCAGCATTTT. It translates to CASSPQLDSNQPQHF.

The sample holds many counts of this clonotype. V usage is TRBV28 and J usage is TRBJ2-7; 7 bases agree with TRBD1. CDR1 is MDHEN and CDR2 is SYDVKM in the germline V gene. Trimming took 2 bases from V and 3 from J; bases not matched to a gene: 13. There are 17 residues in the CDR3. CDR3 amino acids: CASSLRDGTAVSYEQYF. Written as DNA, the CDR3 is TGTGCCAGCAGTTTAAGGGATGGGACAGCGGTAAGCTACGAGCAGTACTTC.

J is TRBJ2-7 and V is TRBV3-1, with TRBD2 matching over 11 bases. The junction had 6 bases not matched to a gene; V was cut back by 0 bases and J by 5 bases. The germline gives CDR1 LGHDT, CDR2 YNNKEL (reference sequence). The CDR3 has 16 residues. This CDR3 is CASSQDGTSGGDEQYF. The CDR3 coding sequence is TGTGCCAGCAGCCAAGACGGGACTAGCGGAGGGGACGAGCAGTACTTC.

This clonotype was observed a few times. This chain uses TRBV20-1 with TRBJ1-1; D gene ambiguous. The CDR3 is 13 residues long. The V gene's germline CDR1 is DFQATT and CDR2 SNEGSKA (reference sequence). V was shortened by 2 bases and J by 0 bases, with 7 bases between the two germline ends. The chain's CDR3 is CSARSPLNTEAFF. CDR3 sequence (DNA): TGCAGTGCTAGATCCCCGTTGAACACTGAAGCTTTCTTT.